This T cell receptor (beta chain) stems from a study of monozygotic twins with inflammatory bowel disease. Whole-study results and caveats: Especially with disease activity, IBD patients had fewer clonotypes in common with others than healthy twins did.

Turning to this clonotype: The antigen is undetermined.

The CDR3 runs to 16 residues. The V gene's germline CDR1 is SQVTM and CDR2 ANQGSEA. TCRdb reprocessed the 5' RACE reads and reports one entry per CDR3 protein, with no DNA. The sample yields about 150,000 distinct CDR3 sequences, of which the top ten take up roughly 1.2%. The source of this sequence is a human donor with ulcerative colitis or Crohn's disease, or a healthy co-twin of an affected twin (not recorded which). The sequenced material came from blood. The chain joins TRBV29-1 to TRBJ1-2. The CDR3 spells CSVEERVRSANYGYTF.